These 21 T cell receptor beta chains were sequenced from one sample in a study of cytomegalovirus exposure and HLA in healthy donors (dated by TCRdb to about 2017). Library generation was performed with the immunoSEQ multiplex PCR assay. The multiplex PCR relied on a mix of 60 forward primers for TCR Vbeta segments and 13 reverse primers for TCR Jbeta segments. TCRdb re-hosts the immuneACCESS table, in-frame sequences only. Its copies lack some clones; in the studies checked, an unresolved V gene accounts for under half of them, and the cause for the rest is not known. This sample comprises over 100,000 clones, around 80% of them detected only once. The leading ten clones occupy 4% to 5.5% of the sample. Sequenced sample: PBMCs. The receptor set was obtained from a man aged 25-45 years in good health and CMV-seropositive.

On this clone: The conserved phenylalanine or tryptophan is not found at the CDR3 terminus, so this likely reflects a read error. The DNA is omitted, as the CDR3 cannot be located on it reliably, and the CDR3 follows TCRdb's listing. V usage is TRBV19 and J usage is TRBJ1-4. Germline assignment: CDR1 LNHDA and CDR2 SQIVND (reference sequence). The CDR3 spans 9 residues, counting both ends. CDR3 residues: CASSRGPDR.

The chain joins TRBV30 to TRBJ1-2; 7 nucleotides match TRBD1. The V gene's germline CDR1 is GTSNPN and CDR2 SVGIG (reference sequence). This CDR3 is built from 13 residues. The junction had 6 bases not matched to a gene; V was cut back by 3 bases and J by 5 bases. Written as DNA, the CDR3 is TGTGCCTGGAGGGGGGGACAGCTATATGGCTACACCTTC. Translating it yields CAWRGGQLYGYTF.

The sample holds a few counts of this clone. The chain joins TRBV5-1 to TRBJ2-7; 7 bases agree with TRBD2. This CDR3 comprises 16 residues. Germline-derived CDR1 and CDR2 are SGHRS and YFSETQ. V gave up 5 bases and J gave up 6 bases; unmatched junction bases: 17. The CDR3 DNA is TGCGCCAGCAGTTTAATCCCCCCGTCGGGGGGATCCGAGCAGTACTTC. Translated, it gives CASSLIPPSGGSEQYF. Full variable domain (outside the CDR3, taken from reference TRBV5-1 and TRBJ2-7): KAGVTQTPRYLIKTRGQQVTLSCSPISGHRSVSWYQQTPGQGLQFLFEYFSETQRNKGNFPGRFSGRQFSNSRSEMNVSTLELGDSALYLCASSLIPPSGGSEQYFGPGTRLTVT.

This chain uses TRBV29-1 with TRBJ2-5, with unresolved D. Germline V gene sequence: CDR1 SQVTM, CDR2 ANQGSEA. Trimming stripped 4 bases from V and 5 bases from J, with 8 bases between. CDR3 length equals 11 residues. CDR3 loop: CSVGIGETQYF. CDR3 nucleotides: TGCAGCGTTGGGATCGGGGAGACCCAGTACTTC.

The chain employs TRBV6-6 and TRBJ2-6; no firm D call. V shed 7 bases and J shed 2 bases, with 6 bases lying between them. Looked up from germline, CDR1 is MNHNY and CDR2 is SVGAGI (reference sequence). The CDR3 totals 13 residues. CDR3 residues: CASTSAGANVLTF. The CDR3, as DNA: TGTGCCAGCACCTCGGCTGGGGCCAACGTCCTGACTTTC.

J is TRBJ2-3 and V is TRBV5-4; 11 nucleotides agree with TRBD2. The CDR3 sequence is 17 residues long. Germline V CDR1 and CDR2: SGHNT, YYREEE (reference sequence). The ends lost 3 bases at V and 0 bases at J; junction bases unmatched: 6. This CDR3 is CASSSLAGGASTDTQYF. The CDR3 DNA is TGTGCCAGCAGCTCTCTAGCGGGGGGCGCTAGCACAGATACGCAGTATTTT.

The table lists this clone with a count of one. The chain joins TRBV7-9 to TRBJ2-6; 7 positions match TRBD1. J lost 4 bases, V lost 5 bases, and 5 bases had no gene match. In germline, CDR1 is SEHNR, CDR2 FQNEAQ (reference sequence). The CDR3 has 15 residues. The CDR3 sequence: CASSKTGLGANVLTF. In DNA, the CDR3 is TGTGCCAGCAGCAAGACAGGGCTAGGGGCCAACGTCCTGACTTTC.

V gene TRBV28 combines with J gene TRBJ1-6; 8 bases agree with TRBD1. Germline CDR1 MDHEN, CDR2 SYDVKM. V was pared by 6 bases and J by 8 bases, with 9 bases of the junction left unmatched. CDR3 length: 15 residues. The CDR3 sequence: CASSFLQGGDSPLHF. The CDR3 DNA reads as TGTGCCAGCAGCTTTTTACAGGGGGGCGATTCACCCCTCCACTTT.

V usage is TRBV29-1 and J usage is TRBJ2-1; 8 nucleotides line up with TRBD2. V was pared by 6 bases and J by 1 base, with 5 bases of the junction left unmatched. CDR3 length equals 14 residues. Per the germline V gene, CDR1 is SQVTM and CDR2 is ANQGSEA. The CDR3, as DNA: TGCAGCGTCCGGGGGGGCCCTTCCTACAATGAGCAGTTCTTC. Translated: CSVRGGPSYNEQFF.

Concerning this clone: Only one base separates this from a far larger clonotype, so it likely reflects a read error. The V and J genes are TRBV7-9 and TRBJ1-1; D uncertain. Trimming shortened V by 2 bases and J by 5 bases, and 9 bases separated the two germline ends. The CDR3 covers 13 residues. CDR1 SEHNR and CDR2 FQNEAQ come from the germline V gene (reference sequence). The CDR3, as DNA: TGTGCCAGCAGCTTATCCGGGAAGACTGAAGCTTTCTTT. Translated: CASSLSGKTEAFF.

The V gene is TRBV10-3, the J gene TRBJ1-6, with D hard to call. The CDR3 runs 16 residues. Germline-derived CDR1 and CDR2 are ENHRY and SYGVKD. Trimming took 0 bases from V and 7 from J, leaving 13 bases between them. The CDR3 reads CAISESLPYINSPLHF. The CDR3 nucleotides read TGTGCCATCAGTGAGTCCTTGCCTTACATCAATTCACCCCTCCACTTT.

This clone was observed a handful of times. The V and J genes are TRBV6-1 and TRBJ1-1, with D possibly TRBD1 on 6 matching bases. Germline CDR1 reads MNHNS; CDR2 reads SASEGT. This CDR3 region has 12 residues. Between the trimmed V and J ends, which lost 5 bases and 7 bases, there was a span of 11 bases. In DNA form, the CDR3 reads TGTGCCAGCAGTCACTACAGGGATGAAGCTTTCTTT. Translation gives CASSHYRDEAFF.

This clone was recorded once. The rearrangement uses TRBV11-1 and TRBJ1-1; TRBD1 matches 8 bases. The CDR3 loop spans 16 amino acids. CDR1 and CDR2 from the germline V gene are SGHAT and FQDESV (reference sequence). With 3 bases clipped from V and 4 bases from J, the junction kept 10 bases outside the gene matches. CDR3 DNA sequence: TGTGCCAGCAGCTTTGGAGATGGGACAGGAAGCACTGAAGCTTTCTTT. Translating it yields CASSFGDGTGSTEAFF.

This clone was seen a single time. V gene TRBV2 combines with J gene TRBJ2-1; TRBD1 matches at 9 bases. This CDR3 contains 18 residues. Trimming removed 4 bases from V and 6 bases from J; junction bases left unmatched: 16. Germline CDR1 reads SNHLY; CDR2 reads FYNNEI. The CDR3 loop reads CASSARKLVGQGRNEQFF. CDR3 bases: TGTGCCAGCAGTGCCCGTAAGCTCGTGGGACAGGGCCGCAATGAGCAGTTCTTC.

The chain employs TRBV5-1 and TRBJ2-1; 7 bases fit TRBD2. With V trimmed by 0 bases and J by 0 bases, 6 bases remained unmatched. From germline, CDR1 is SGHRS and CDR2 YFSETQ. This CDR3 has 17 residues. This chain's CDR3 is CASSLALSGVSYNEQFF. In nucleotides, the CDR3 is TGCGCCAGCAGCTTGGCCTTAAGCGGGGTCTCCTACAATGAGCAGTTCTTC.

This clone was recorded a few times. The gene calls are TRBV19 and TRBJ1-5; D may be TRBD1 (5 bases). The CDR3 is made up of 15 amino acids. Trimming took off 2 bases at V and 3 bases at J, with 11 bases between the two ends. Per germline, CDR1 LNHDA and CDR2 SQIVND (reference sequence). CDR3 amino acids: CASSIRGTDNQPQHF. The CDR3 DNA reads TGTGCCAGTAGTATAAGGGGTACAGACAATCAGCCCCAGCATTTT.

This rearrangement joins TRBV28 to TRBJ1-1; 8 positions match TRBD1. CDR3 length equals 13 residues. CDR1 and CDR2 (germline): MDHEN, SYDVKM. V lost 4 bases to trimming and J lost 6 bases; unmatched junction nucleotides: 4. The CDR3: CASSSRTGPEAFF. The CDR3 DNA is TGTGCCAGCAGTTCCCGGACAGGGCCTGAAGCTTTCTTT. The entire variable domain, with the rest obtained from reference TRBV28 and TRBJ1-1, is as follows: DVKVTQSSRYLVKRTGEKVFLECVQDMDHENMFWYRQDPGLGLRLIYFSYDVKMKEKGDIPEGYSVSREKKERFSLILESASTNQTSMYLCASSSRTGPEAFFGQGTRLTVV.

V is TRBV5-4 and J is TRBJ2-3; 11 bases map to TRBD2. V trimming: 0 bases; J trimming: 2 bases; junction bases outside the gene matches: 5. The CDR3 sequence is 17 residues long. CDR1 SGHNT and CDR2 YYREEE come from the germline V gene (reference sequence). The CDR3 is CASSLGLAGPFTDTQYF. CDR3 nucleotides: TGTGCCAGCAGCTTGGGACTAGCGGGACCTTTCACAGATACGCAGTATTTT.

This clone showed up just a few times. The rearrangement links TRBV10-3 to TRBJ1-5; 7 bases map to TRBD1. V lost 2 bases, J lost 5 bases, and 6 bases stayed unmatched. The CDR3 has 15 residues. Germline CDR1 ENHRY, CDR2 SYGVKD. The CDR3 is CAISETPDRDQPQHF. CDR3 nucleotide sequence: TGTGCCATCAGTGAGACCCCTGACAGGGATCAGCCCCAGCATTTT.

The chain couples TRBV5-1 to TRBJ2-7, with 11 bases matching TRBD2. CDR1 SGHRS and CDR2 YFSETQ come from the germline V gene. CDR3 length: 16 residues. Germline trimming cut 4 bases from V and 4 bases from J; bases unmatched to any gene: 10. CDR3: CASSRSHSGGGYEQYF. The DNA of the CDR3 is TGCGCCAGCAGCCGATCCCATAGCGGGGGGGGATACGAGCAGTACTTC.

The chain uses TRBV19 and TRBJ2-1, with D perhaps matching TRBD1 (6 bases). Trimming shortened V by 3 bases and J by 6 bases, and 15 bases separated the two germline ends. The CDR3 length is 15 residues. Per the germline V gene, CDR1 is LNHDA and CDR2 is SQIVND (reference sequence). The CDR3 here is CASSIPFTGSNEQFF. The CDR3 nucleotides are TGTGCCAGTAGTATCCCATTTACAGGGAGCAATGAGCAGTTCTTC.